The 18 T cell receptor beta chains below all came from one sample that was sequenced in a study of siplizumab effects on memory and regulatory T cells (dated by TCRdb to 2018 to 2020). The method behind the library was the immunoSEQ multiplex PCR assay. TCRdb's version of the immuneACCESS table is confined to in-frame rearrangements and falls short of the full clone set. An unresolved V gene accounts for under half of the shortfall where checked; the remainder is of unknown origin. This sample has 9,000 to 13,000 clones in its table, and under 60% of those were observed once. Jointly, the top ten make up 22% of the sample. Their target antigens are unknown. Mixed lymphocyte reaction cells were cocultured at 37°C for about 6 days. Sequenced material: CFSE-low (dividing) CD4+ T cells sorted from an allogeneic mixed lymphocyte reaction. The receptors were sampled from a human donor in good health; the cells came from an allogeneic mixed lymphocyte reaction.

The chain links TRBV2 to TRBJ2-7; 12 nucleotides line up with TRBD2. The germline V gene has CDR1 SNHLY and CDR2 FYNNEI. The CDR3 sequence is 17 residues long. V lost 6 bases to trimming and J lost 2 bases; unmatched junction nucleotides: 11. In nucleotides, the CDR3 is TGTGCCAGCAGGCCCCCCGGACTAGCGGGGTCGACCTACGAGCAGTACTTC. Amino acids: CASRPPGLAGSTYEQYF.

This clone ranks as medium-sized (0.01 to 0.1%). This chain connects TRBV2 to TRBJ1-2, with 11 positions matching TRBD1. The CDR3 loop spans 13 amino acids. The ends lost 6 bases at V and 7 bases at J; junction bases unmatched: 4. Germline V gene data show CDR1 as SNHLY and CDR2 as FYNNEI. The CDR3 sequence is CASSGQGASGYTF. The CDR3, as DNA: TGTGCCAGCAGCGGACAGGGGGCAAGTGGCTACACCTTC.

By proportion, this clone is medium-sized (0.01 to 0.1%). The rearrangement links TRBV28 to TRBJ1-5, with 9 bases that match TRBD1. Germline-derived CDR1 and CDR2 are MDHEN and SYDVKM. This CDR3 is 15 amino acids long. Germline trimming cut 6 bases from V and 6 bases from J; bases unmatched to any gene: 9. CDR3 nucleotides: TGTGCCAGCAGCTCCCCCGGACAGGGGCGTCAGCCCCAGCATTTT. Translation gives CASSSPGQGRQPQHF.

The rearrangement uses TRBV6-6 and TRBJ2-5, with D hard to call. With 5 bases removed from V and 9 bases from J, the gap between germline ends came to 10 bases. CDR3 size: 11 residues. Germline V gene sequence: CDR1 MNHNY, CDR2 SVGAGI (reference sequence). In DNA form, the CDR3 reads TGTGCCAGCAGTAGTGTGTGGGCCCAGTACTTC. Translated: CASSSVWAQYF.

The V call is TRBV5-4, the J call TRBJ1-1; no clear D gene. Germline CDR1 and CDR2: SGHNT and YYREEE (reference sequence). The CDR3 loop spans 13 amino acids. Deletions cut 5 bases from V and 6 bases from J, with 14 bases between. The CDR3 here is CASSSLGRAEAFF. In nucleotides, the CDR3 is TGTGCCAGCAGTTCTTTAGGACGGGCTGAAGCTTTCTTT. The whole variable domain, remainder taken from reference TRBV5-4 and TRBJ1-1, is ETGVTQSPTHLIKTRGQQVTLRCSSQSGHNTVSWYQQALGQGPQFIFQYYREEENGRGNFPPRFSGLQFPNYSSELNVNALELDDSALYLCASSSLGRAEAFFGQGTRLTVV.

The chain carries TRBV10-1 and TRBJ2-3; the match to TRBD2 covers 10 bases. CDR3 size: 15 residues. CDR1 is WNHNN, CDR2 SYGVQD, per germline (reference sequence). Losses at the gene ends were 2 bases for V and 4 bases for J; bases not matched to a gene: 3. The chain's CDR3 is CASSEVGLASDTQYF. DNA for the CDR3: TGCGCCAGCAGTGAGGTGGGACTAGCGTCAGATACGCAGTATTTT.

In its sample, this clone was seen a few times. The chain uses TRBV7-3 and TRBJ2-1; a possible D gene is TRBD1 (6 bases). The CDR3 runs 14 residues. V gave up 1 base and J gave up 10 bases, with 14 bases separating them. Germline loops: CDR1 SGHTA, CDR2 FQGTGA. Here the CDR3 reads CASSLSGPRGEQFF. The CDR3 coding sequence is TGTGCCAGCAGCTTAAGCGGGCCTAGGGGGGAGCAGTTCTTC.

There are a few counts of this clone. This sequence joins TRBV20-1 and TRBJ2-7, with no clear D. V was pared by 6 bases and J by 0 bases, with 6 bases between. Germline V gene lookup returns CDR1 DFQATT and CDR2 SNEGSKA (reference sequence). The CDR3 is 11 amino acids. The CDR3 protein is CSAPSSYEQYF. For the CDR3, the DNA is TGCAGTGCGCCCAGCTCCTACGAGCAGTACTTC.

The V gene is TRBV5-1, the J gene TRBJ1-4, with D hard to call. V was cut by 0 bases and J by 4 bases, with 16 bases left in between. Per the germline V gene, CDR1 is SGHRS and CDR2 is YFSETQ. CDR3 size: 17 residues. The CDR3 spells CASSLDPPRGNNEKLFF. The DNA of the CDR3 is TGCGCCAGCAGCTTGGACCCACCGAGAGGGAATAATGAAAAACTGTTTTTT.

This clone was seen only a few times. The chain combines TRBV5-1 with TRBJ2-3, with D possibly matching TRBD1 (5 bases). This CDR3 is 16 amino acids long. V lost 4 bases and J 3 bases, leaving 18 bases between the germline ends. CDR1 and CDR2 from the germline V gene are SGHRS and YFSETQ. The CDR3 sequence: CASSLQEYVETDTQYF. The CDR3 nucleotides are TGCGCCAGCAGCCTACAGGAGTACGTAGAGACAGATACGCAGTATTTT.

J is TRBJ2-3 and V is TRBV5-1; possible D gene TRBD1, 6 bases. Trimming removed 4 bases from V and 0 bases from J, with 15 bases in between. The CDR3 runs 16 residues. Germline CDR1 and CDR2: SGHRS and YFSETQ. The CDR3 DNA reads TGCGCCAGCAGCCCTGGACAGAAGTTTAGCACAGATACGCAGTATTTT. As protein: CASSPGQKFSTDTQYF.

The chain couples TRBV7-2 to TRBJ2-2; 10 bases align to TRBD2. The CDR3 has 15 amino acids. Looked up from germline, CDR1 is SGHTA and CDR2 is FQGNSA. V lost 2 bases, J lost 7 bases, and 4 bases stayed unmatched. CDR3 sequence (DNA): TGTGCCAGCAGCTTAACTAGCGGGAAGGGCGGGGAGCTGTTTTTT. Translated, it gives CASSLTSGKGGELFF.

This clone was recorded a few times. V and J are TRBV5-1 and TRBJ2-4, with 7 bases matching TRBD1. CDR3 length equals 15 residues. The germline V gene has CDR1 SGHRS and CDR2 YFSETQ. With 4 bases clipped from V and 8 bases from J, the junction kept 12 bases outside the gene matches. The CDR3 DNA sequence: TGCGCCAGCAGCCAATCCGGTGACAGGGTCGACATTCAGTACTTC. It encodes CASSQSGDRVDIQYF. The full variable domain, in which reference TRBV5-1 and TRBJ2-4 provide the parts outside the CDR3, is KAGVTQTPRYLIKTRGQQVTLSCSPISGHRSVSWYQQTPGQGLQFLFEYFSETQRNKGNFPGRFSGRQFSNSRSEMNVSTLELGDSALYLCASSQSGDRVDIQYFGAGTRLSVL.

The V call is TRBV2, the J call TRBJ2-5, with a weak D call TRBD1 (5 bases). The CDR3 is 12 residues long. Germline CDR1 SNHLY, CDR2 FYNNEI. V was pared by 7 bases and J by 7 bases, with 13 bases between. DNA of the CDR3: TGTGCCAGCATCCTTAGTGGGGCGACCCAGTACTTC. Its translation is CASILSGATQYF.

This clone was counted only a few times. This rearrangement joins TRBV7-7 to TRBJ1-3; D unclear. Trimming stripped 6 bases from V and 3 bases from J, with 15 bases between. CDR1 SSHAT and CDR2 FNYEAQ come from the germline V gene (reference sequence). CDR3 size: 15 residues. Written as DNA, the CDR3 is TGTGCCAGCAGTCAAACGGACTCAGGTGGAAACACCATATATTTT. This translates into CASSQTDSGGNTIYF.

The rearrangement uses TRBV7-3 and TRBJ2-1; 7 bases line up with TRBD2. V lost 6 bases, J lost 9 bases, and 20 bases stayed unmatched. The CDR3 loop spans 17 amino acids. Germline-derived CDR1 and CDR2 are SGHTA and FQGTGA. The CDR3 loop is CASSRTPSGVSGIEQFF. The CDR3 region has the DNA TGTGCCAGCAGTCGCACACCTAGCGGAGTGTCGGGGATTGAGCAGTTCTTC. The full variable domain, with the rest looked up from reference TRBV7-3 and TRBJ2-1, is GAGVSQTPSNKVTEKGKYVELRCDPISGHTALYWYRQSLGQGPEFLIYFQGTGAADDSGLPNDRFFAVRPEGSVSTLKIQRTERGDSAVYLCASSRTPSGVSGIEQFFGPGTRLTVL.

The gene calls are TRBV29-1 and TRBJ2-1; D is unclear. Germline CDR1 is SQVTM and CDR2 is ANQGSEA. The CDR3 is 16 residues long. Trimming removed 4 bases from V and 0 bases from J, with 16 bases in between. In nucleotides, the CDR3 is TGCAGCGTTGTCAAGGCCCGCCAACCCTCCTACAATGAGCAGTTCTTC. Amino acid sequence: CSVVKARQPSYNEQFF.

This chain links TRBV11-3 with TRBJ2-7; D is unclear. Germline V gives CDR1 SGHNT, CDR2 YENEEA. This CDR3 region has 13 residues. Trimming shortened V by 1 base and J by 3 bases, and 7 bases separated the two germline ends. The CDR3 DNA sequence: TGTGCCAGCAGCTTAGTGGCAGGCTACGAGCAGTACTTC. It is translated as CASSLVAGYEQYF.